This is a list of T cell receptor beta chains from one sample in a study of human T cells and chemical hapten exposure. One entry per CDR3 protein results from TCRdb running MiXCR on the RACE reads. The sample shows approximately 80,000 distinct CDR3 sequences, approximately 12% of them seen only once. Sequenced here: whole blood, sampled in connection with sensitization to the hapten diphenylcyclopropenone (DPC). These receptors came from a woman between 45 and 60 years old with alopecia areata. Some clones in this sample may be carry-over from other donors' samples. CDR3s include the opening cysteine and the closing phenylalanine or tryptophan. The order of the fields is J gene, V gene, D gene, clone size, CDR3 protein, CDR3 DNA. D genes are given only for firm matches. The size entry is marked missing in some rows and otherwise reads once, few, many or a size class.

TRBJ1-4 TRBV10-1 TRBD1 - CASSSLGQGDEKLFF TGCGCCAGCAGTTCCCTGGGACAGGGAGACGAAAAACTGTTTTTT
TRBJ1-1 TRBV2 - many CASSDSMNTEAFF TGTGCCAGCAGTGACTCCATGAACACTGAAGCTTTCTTT
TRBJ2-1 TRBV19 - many CASSIVGGWLSEQFF TGTGCCAGTAGTATAGTGGGCGGTTGGTTGTCTGAGCAGTTCTTC
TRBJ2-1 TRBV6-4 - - CASSDSTGGPVNEQFF TGTGCCAGCAGTGACTCGACTGGCGGCCCCGTCAATGAGCAGTTCTTC
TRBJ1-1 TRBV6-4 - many CAGTGSNTEAFF TGTGCCGGAACAGGGTCGAACACTGAAGCTTTCTTT
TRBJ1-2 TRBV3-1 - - CASSQRQVNYGYTF TGTGCCAGCAGCCAGCGACAGGTTAACTATGGCTACACCTTC
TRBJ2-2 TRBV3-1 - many CASSPYSGTGELFF TGTGCCAGCAGCCCCTATAGCGGCACCGGGGAGCTGTTTTTT
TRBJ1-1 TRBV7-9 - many CASSLAAGDTEAFF TGTGCCAGCAGCTTAGCCGCGGGTGACACTGAAGCTTTCTTT
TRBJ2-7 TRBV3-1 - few CASSQGGMYEQYF TGTGCCAGCAGCCAAGGGGGAATGTACGAGCAGTACTTC
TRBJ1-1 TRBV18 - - CASSRTNTEAFF TGTGCCAGCTCAAGGACAAACACTGAAGCTTTCTTT
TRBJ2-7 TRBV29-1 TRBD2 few CSVENPGGQYEQYF TGCAGCGTTGAAAACCCGGGAGGGCAATACGAGCAGTACTTC
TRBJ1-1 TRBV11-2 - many CASSLWEGQGQAFF TGTGCCAGCAGCTTATGGGAAGGGCAGGGCCAGGCTTTCTTT